This passage covers 25 T cell receptor beta chains from one sample sequenced in a study of beta chain features in type 1 diabetes. Study conclusions and caveats: TCRB CDR3s from Type 1 diabetes patients were moderately but significantly shorter in all four CD4+ subsets.

Expressed TCRB transcripts were sequenced, since all the RNA that had been isolated was reverse transcribed. Using immunoSEQ multiplex PCR, the repertoire was profiled, and TCRdb retains in-frame clones only, with some absent. Of some 370,000 clones listed, around 9.6% were seen once; the top ten hold about 0.64%. What these receptors recognize is not known. The sequenced sample consisted of central memory CD4+ T cells from blood. The receptors stem from a man aged 25 to 40 with type 1 diabetes.

This clone has a handful of counts. The same CDR3 arises from other DNA sequences in this sample as well. The chain couples TRBV7-2 to TRBJ2-1; TRBD2 aligns across 8 bases. This CDR3 has 15 amino acids. CDR1 and CDR2 from the germline V gene are SGHTA and FQGNSA. With V trimmed by 5 bases and J by 0 bases, 3 bases remained unmatched. The chain's CDR3 is CASSPSGSSYNEQFF. CDR3 nucleotide sequence: TGTGCCAGCAGCCCAAGCGGGAGCTCCTACAATGAGCAGTTCTTC.

This clone was observed a handful of times. The chain couples TRBV30 to TRBJ2-7; 11 nucleotides match TRBD1. The CDR3 extends over 15 amino acids. The V and J ends lost 0 bases and 3 bases, in that order; junction bases with no gene match: 4. The germline V gene has CDR1 GTSNPN and CDR2 SVGIG (reference sequence). CDR3: CAWSVMGTGGYEQYF. CDR3 nucleotide sequence: TGTGCCTGGAGTGTAATGGGGACAGGGGGCTACGAGCAGTACTTC.

Details on this clone: Possible read error: a much larger clone is one base away. This chain connects TRBV6-5 to TRBJ2-7; D gene ambiguous. Looked up from germline, CDR1 is MNHEY and CDR2 is SVGAGI. Trimming took off 6 bases at V and 3 bases at J, with 6 bases between the two ends. This CDR3 has 11 amino acids. The CDR3, as DNA: TGTGCCAGCAGCCGCTTCTACGAGCAGTACTTC. Its translation: CASSRFYEQYF.

This clone was recorded a few times. V and J are TRBV2 and TRBJ2-3; TRBD2 aligns across 8 bases. Trimming removed 8 bases from V and 4 bases from J; junction bases left unmatched: 11. There are 15 residues in the CDR3. Germline V gene data show CDR1 as SNHLY and CDR2 as FYNNEI. CDR3 sequence (DNA): TGTGCCAGCCTTAAGGGGACTAGTGCCGCAGATACGCAGTATTTT. Amino acids: CASLKGTSAADTQYF. The full variable domain, in which reference TRBV2 and TRBJ2-3 provide the parts outside the CDR3, is EPEVTQTPSHQVTQMGQEVILRCVPISNHLYFYWYRQILGQKVEFLVSFYNNEISEKSEIFDDQFSVERPDGSNFTLKIRSTKLEDSAMYFCASLKGTSAADTQYFGPGTRLTVL.

This chain joins TRBV4-1 and TRBJ2-6; 8 bases fit TRBD1. The CDR3 loop spans 18 amino acids. The V gene's germline CDR1 is MGHRA and CDR2 YSYEKL. V shed 7 bases, J shed 0 bases, and the junction held 11 bases outside the gene matches. As DNA, the CDR3 is TGCGCCAGCAAGCCCGTAGGGACAGGAAACTCTGGGGCCAACGTCCTGACTTTC. This gives the protein CASKPVGTGNSGANVLTF.

This clone showed up just a few times. The J gene is TRBJ2-6, the V gene TRBV28; 7 bases map to TRBD2. Germline-derived CDR1 and CDR2 are MDHEN and SYDVKM. Losses at the gene ends were 7 bases for V and 3 bases for J; bases not matched to a gene: 9. The length of the CDR3 is 16 residues. The CDR3 sequence is CASTTGGEDGANVLTF. The DNA for the CDR3 is TGTGCCAGCACTACGGGAGGCGAGGATGGGGCCAACGTCCTGACTTTC.

There are a few counts of this clone. This chain connects TRBV6-1 to TRBJ2-3; TRBD2 agrees at 7 bases. This CDR3 has 16 residues. V shed 4 bases, J shed 3 bases, and the junction held 10 bases outside the gene matches. CDR1 MNHNS and CDR2 SASEGT come from the germline V gene. CDR3 in DNA: TGTGCCAGCAGTGCGGGGAGGGCGGGTGGTACAGATACGCAGTATTTT. Translating it yields CASSAGRAGGTDTQYF.

This clone was counted many times. The chain combines TRBV19 with TRBJ2-6; D possibly uses TRBD1 or TRBD2 (5 bases each). V lost 5 bases and J lost 3, with 14 bases in between. The germline gives CDR1 LNHDA, CDR2 SQIVND (reference sequence). CDR3 length equals 16 residues. The CDR3 DNA reads as TGTGCCAGTAGTGGGACGGGAAGTCATGGGGCCAACGTCCTGACTTTC. This codes for CASSGTGSHGANVLTF.

The V call is TRBV28, the J call TRBJ1-4; D unresolved. There are 15 residues in the CDR3. The V end was cut by 4 bases, the J end by 0 bases, with 9 bases between. The germline gives CDR1 MDHEN, CDR2 SYDVKM. CDR3 DNA: TGTGCCAGCAGTTCCCCAAGGTCAACTAATGAAAAACTGTTTTTT. Translation gives CASSSPRSTNEKLFF.

This chain connects TRBV6-5 to TRBJ2-1, with 8 bases lining up with TRBD2. The CDR3 is 15 residues long. Germline loops: CDR1 MNHEY, CDR2 SVGAGI. J gave up 2 bases and V 6 bases, and 6 bases lay outside the gene matches. In DNA form, the CDR3 reads TGTGCCAGCAGGACAAGCGGGAGTCCCTACAATGAGCAGTTCTTC. Protein product: CASRTSGSPYNEQFF.

Details on this clone: Since a much larger clone is just one base distant, this may be a read error. The chain is built from TRBV4-2 and TRBJ1-1; D perhaps matches TRBD1 (6 bases). This CDR3 is built from 16 residues. The germline gives CDR1 LGHNA, CDR2 YNFKEQ. V was shortened by 1 base and J by 1 base, with 13 bases between the two germline ends. CDR3 protein: CASSQALGQGNTEAFF. For the CDR3, the DNA is TGTGCCAGCAGCCAAGCCCTGGGACAAGGGAACACTGAAGCTTTCTTT.

On this clone: Other DNA sequences in the sample encode the same CDR3. The rearrangement links TRBV5-1 to TRBJ1-4; D gene uncertain. CDR3 length: 14 amino acids. CDR1 and CDR2 (germline): SGHRS, YFSETQ. Trimming took off 3 bases at V and 0 bases at J, with 6 bases between the two ends. The CDR3 DNA sequence: TGCGCCAGCAGCTCCCTAGCAACTAATGAAAAACTGTTTTTT. The encoded protein is CASSSLATNEKLFF.

This clone was seen a handful of times. The V and J genes are TRBV7-2 and TRBJ1-4; D unclear. Trimming shortened V by 1 base and J by 4 bases, and 7 bases separated the two germline ends. CDR1 and CDR2 from the germline V gene are SGHTA and FQGNSA. The CDR3 has 14 amino acids. CDR3 DNA sequence: TGTGCCAGCAGCTTAGGCGGCTATAATGAAAAACTGTTTTTT. Its translation: CASSLGGYNEKLFF.

This rearrangement joins TRBV6-6 to TRBJ2-7; TRBD2 aligns across 7 bases. The germline V gene encodes CDR1 MNHNY and CDR2 SVGAGI (reference sequence). The V and J ends lost 7 bases and 4 bases, in that order; junction bases with no gene match: 10. The CDR3 is 14 residues long. CDR3 sequence reads: CASIGGSVGYEQYF. CDR3 bases: TGTGCCAGCATCGGCGGGAGTGTGGGGTACGAGCAGTACTTC.

This chain connects TRBV10-3 to TRBJ2-6; D is possibly TRBD2 (6 bases). This CDR3 has 16 amino acids. CDR1 ENHRY and CDR2 SYGVKD come from the germline V gene. Trimming shortened V by 0 bases and J by 1 base, and 7 bases separated the two germline ends. The CDR3 coding sequence is TGTGCCATCAGTGAGTCGGGACTGTCTGGGGCCAACGTCCTGACTTTC. This codes for CAISESGLSGANVLTF.

The sample holds a few counts of this clone. The CDR3 here is CAISVLAESYEQYF. The CDR3 nucleotides are TGTGCCATCAGTGTATTAGCGGAGTCCTACGAGCAGTACTTC. This chain uses TRBV10-3 with TRBJ2-7; tentatively, D is TRBD2 (6 bases). The V and J ends lost 4 bases and 1 base respectively, with 11 bases between them. The CDR3 has 14 amino acids. Germline loops: CDR1 ENHRY, CDR2 SYGVKD.

The chain uses TRBV6-5 and TRBJ2-6; no clear D. This CDR3 contains 13 residues. V was pared by 11 bases and J by 4 bases, with 12 bases between. Germline assignment: CDR1 MNHEY and CDR2 SVGAGI. In nucleotides, the CDR3 is TGTGCCGGAAAGAGTTCCGGGGCCAACGTCCTGACTTTC. Translating gives CAGKSSGANVLTF.

There are many counts of this clone. The chain combines TRBV28 with TRBJ2-5, with 10 bases fitting TRBD1. V lost 5 bases and J lost 4; bases outside the gene matches: 4. The germline gives CDR1 MDHEN, CDR2 SYDVKM. The CDR3 runs to 14 residues. The CDR3 nucleotides read TGTGCCAGCAGTCCGGGACAGGGGCCAGAGACCCAGTACTTC. Translated: CASSPGQGPETQYF.

In its sample, this clone was seen a few times. The rearrangement uses TRBV27 and TRBJ2-6, with D perhaps TRBD2 (5 bases). The germline V gene encodes CDR1 MNHEY and CDR2 SMNVEV (reference sequence). This CDR3 has 19 amino acids. The V end was cut by 3 bases, the J end by 1 base, with 19 bases between. The CDR3 loop reads CASSFEGPARLSGANVLTF. The CDR3 coding sequence is TGTGCCAGCAGTTTCGAGGGCCCAGCAAGGCTTTCTGGGGCCAACGTCCTGACTTTC.

The V and J genes are TRBV6-5 and TRBJ1-2; possibly TRBD1 for D (5 bases). V lost 0 bases and J 8 bases, leaving 10 bases between the germline ends. CDR3 size: 13 residues. Looked up from germline, CDR1 is MNHEY and CDR2 is SVGAGI. DNA of the CDR3: TGTGCCAGCAGTTACTCGGCAGGGCAAGGCTACACCTTC. Residues: CASSYSAGQGYTF.

The table lists this clone with a few counts. For the CDR3, the DNA is TGTGCCAGCAGCCAAACATTCCCAGGGGTTGTTACAGCTTTCTTT. Its protein is CASSQTFPGVVTAFF. The chain has TRBV14 and TRBJ1-1; D may be TRBD1 (6 bases). The CDR3 loop spans 15 amino acids. The V and J ends lost 2 bases and 10 bases respectively, with 20 bases between them. Germline CDR1 SGHDN, CDR2 FVKESK.

This clone was recorded a few times. The gene calls are TRBV5-1 and TRBJ1-2; D remains ambiguous. V shed 0 bases and J shed 7 bases, with 19 bases lying between them. CDR3 size: 16 residues. Looked up from germline, CDR1 is SGHRS and CDR2 is YFSETQ. The CDR3: CASSLDTSFAGSGYTF. The CDR3 bases are TGCGCCAGCAGCTTGGATACCTCCTTTGCTGGAAGTGGCTACACCTTC. The full variable domain, completed using reference TRBV5-1 and TRBJ1-2, is KAGVTQTPRYLIKTRGQQVTLSCSPISGHRSVSWYQQTPGQGLQFLFEYFSETQRNKGNFPGRFSGRQFSNSRSEMNVSTLELGDSALYLCASSLDTSFAGSGYTFGSGTRLTVV.

This clone was seen at least ten times. Other DNA variants within this sample encode the same CDR3. The V call is TRBV5-5, the J call TRBJ2-5; D may be TRBD1 or TRBD2 (5 bases each). Germline V gene data show CDR1 as SGHKS and CDR2 as YYEKEE (reference sequence). CDR3 length equals 13 residues. Trimming removed 5 bases from V and 2 bases from J, with 10 bases in between. The CDR3 bases are TGTGCCAGCAGTGGGACGGATCAAGAGACCCAGTACTTC. Translation gives CASSGTDQETQYF.

This clone was observed a handful of times. The sample holds other DNA sequences that translate to the same CDR3. In DNA, the CDR3 is TGTGCCAGCAGCCTGGCCGGCAATCAGCCCCAGCATTTT. It translates to CASSLAGNQPQHF. The genes are TRBV5-8 and TRBJ1-5; D uncertain. Germline V CDR1 and CDR2: SGHTS, YDEGEE. CDR3 length equals 13 residues. V was clipped by 4 bases and J by 2 bases, with 7 bases between them.

In its sample, this clone was seen a few times. The chain has TRBV27 and TRBJ2-5; D not resolved. The CDR3 runs 15 residues. The V gene's germline CDR1 is MNHEY and CDR2 SMNVEV (reference sequence). Trimming removed 5 bases at V and 7 bases at J, with 20 bases between. The CDR3 sequence is CASSPLGSFRGTQYF. CDR3 in DNA: TGTGCCAGCAGTCCCCTCGGGTCTTTCCGAGGGACCCAGTACTTC.